This TCR beta chain was documented in a study of OX40 agonist ivuxolimab in advanced cancers. Study details: A history of anti-PD-1, anti-PD-L1 or anti-CTLA-4 therapy was acceptable, and 40% to 45% had some. Partial response was recorded in three patients: one hepatocellular carcinoma and two cutaneous melanoma cases. General study findings and limits: Low normalized clonal expansion also occurred in some nonresponding patients.

Repertoires were generated with immunoSEQ multiplex PCR, while TCRdb's copy carries only in-frame clones and drops some. The data contain around 67,000 clones, 87% of them singletons. Germline CDR1 and CDR2: SGHNT and YENEEA. The CDR3 runs to 16 residues. Trimming removed 1 base at V and 0 bases at J, with 12 bases between. Concerning this clone itself: Its antigen is currently unknown.

This receptor was identified in an adult with an advanced solid tumor such as melanoma, head and neck, liver or kidney cancer. Sequencing used CD4+ or CD8+ T cells sorted from blood, obtained in a trial of the OX40 agonist ivuxolimab. V and J are TRBV11-3 and TRBJ2-5; weak D call: TRBD1 (5 bases). CDR3 in DNA: TGTGCCAGCAGCTTAGGTTACAGGCGAGACCAAGAGACCCAGTACTTC. Translated: CASSLGYRRDQETQYF.